The rows below give T cell receptor beta chains drawn from one sample of a study of CD8 T cells in ankylosing spondylitis. MiXCR, applied by TCRdb to the 5' RACE reads, yields one record per CDR3 protein. The sample has about 400,000 distinct CDR3 sequences; approximately 20% are singletons. What was sequenced was blood, either unsorted or a sorted T cell fraction (not recorded which). The origin of the receptors is a male donor with ankylosing spondylitis. The conserved cysteine and the conserved F or W are not part of the CDR3 here. The order of the fields is CDR3 protein, V gene, J gene.

CDR3 protein: ASSLDRGRANTQY; V gene: TRBV11-2; J gene: TRBJ2-3
CDR3 protein: ASMRLVSANEQF; V gene: TRBV2; J gene: TRBJ2-1
CDR3 protein: ASSPQGRPRNTIY; V gene: TRBV7-2; J gene: TRBJ1-3
CDR3 protein: ASSLTSGRPSYNEQF; V gene: TRBV4-2; J gene: TRBJ2-1
CDR3 protein: ASSDSRRDYGYT; V gene: TRBV6-4; J gene: TRBJ1-2
CDR3 protein: ASSAGHSYEQY; V gene: TRBV7-9; J gene: TRBJ2-7
CDR3 protein: ASSLPPSFNEQF; V gene: TRBV12-3/TRBV12-4; J gene: TRBJ2-1
CDR3 protein: ATSDSRQAAQGFQPQH; V gene: TRBV24-1; J gene: TRBJ1-5
CDR3 protein: ASYGTGVPYEQY; V gene: TRBV28; J gene: TRBJ2-7
CDR3 protein: ASSATSGLYNEQF; V gene: TRBV7-3; J gene: TRBJ2-1
CDR3 protein: ASSWLAHTDTQY; V gene: TRBV11-2; J gene: TRBJ2-3
CDR3 protein: SVLQGAGRNEQY; V gene: TRBV29-1; J gene: TRBJ2-7
CDR3 protein: ASSASQGGDTEAF; V gene: TRBV27; J gene: TRBJ1-1
CDR3 protein: ASSPPGKYEQY; V gene: TRBV19; J gene: TRBJ2-7
CDR3 protein: ASSPPDSGELF; V gene: TRBV18; J gene: TRBJ2-2